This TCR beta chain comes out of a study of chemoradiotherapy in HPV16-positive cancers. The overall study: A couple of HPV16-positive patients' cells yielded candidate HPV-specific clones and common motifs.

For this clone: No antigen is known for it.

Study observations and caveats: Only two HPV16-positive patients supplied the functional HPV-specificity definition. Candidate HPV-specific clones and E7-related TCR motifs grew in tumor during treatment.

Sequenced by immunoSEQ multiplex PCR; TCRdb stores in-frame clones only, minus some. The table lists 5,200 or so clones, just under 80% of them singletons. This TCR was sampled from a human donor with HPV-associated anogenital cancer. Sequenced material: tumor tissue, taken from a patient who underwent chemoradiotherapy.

The CDR3 loop reads CSVEDPITGERVTEAFF. In nucleotides, the CDR3 is TGCAGCGTTGAAGATCCGATTACAGGGGAAAGGGTCACTGAAGCTTTCTTT. The gene calls are TRBV29-1 and TRBJ1-1; 7 nucleotides line up with TRBD1. Germline trimming cut 0 bases from V and 4 bases from J; bases unmatched to any gene: 14. CDR1 and CDR2 from the germline V gene are SQVTM and ANQGSEA. This CDR3 region has 17 residues.